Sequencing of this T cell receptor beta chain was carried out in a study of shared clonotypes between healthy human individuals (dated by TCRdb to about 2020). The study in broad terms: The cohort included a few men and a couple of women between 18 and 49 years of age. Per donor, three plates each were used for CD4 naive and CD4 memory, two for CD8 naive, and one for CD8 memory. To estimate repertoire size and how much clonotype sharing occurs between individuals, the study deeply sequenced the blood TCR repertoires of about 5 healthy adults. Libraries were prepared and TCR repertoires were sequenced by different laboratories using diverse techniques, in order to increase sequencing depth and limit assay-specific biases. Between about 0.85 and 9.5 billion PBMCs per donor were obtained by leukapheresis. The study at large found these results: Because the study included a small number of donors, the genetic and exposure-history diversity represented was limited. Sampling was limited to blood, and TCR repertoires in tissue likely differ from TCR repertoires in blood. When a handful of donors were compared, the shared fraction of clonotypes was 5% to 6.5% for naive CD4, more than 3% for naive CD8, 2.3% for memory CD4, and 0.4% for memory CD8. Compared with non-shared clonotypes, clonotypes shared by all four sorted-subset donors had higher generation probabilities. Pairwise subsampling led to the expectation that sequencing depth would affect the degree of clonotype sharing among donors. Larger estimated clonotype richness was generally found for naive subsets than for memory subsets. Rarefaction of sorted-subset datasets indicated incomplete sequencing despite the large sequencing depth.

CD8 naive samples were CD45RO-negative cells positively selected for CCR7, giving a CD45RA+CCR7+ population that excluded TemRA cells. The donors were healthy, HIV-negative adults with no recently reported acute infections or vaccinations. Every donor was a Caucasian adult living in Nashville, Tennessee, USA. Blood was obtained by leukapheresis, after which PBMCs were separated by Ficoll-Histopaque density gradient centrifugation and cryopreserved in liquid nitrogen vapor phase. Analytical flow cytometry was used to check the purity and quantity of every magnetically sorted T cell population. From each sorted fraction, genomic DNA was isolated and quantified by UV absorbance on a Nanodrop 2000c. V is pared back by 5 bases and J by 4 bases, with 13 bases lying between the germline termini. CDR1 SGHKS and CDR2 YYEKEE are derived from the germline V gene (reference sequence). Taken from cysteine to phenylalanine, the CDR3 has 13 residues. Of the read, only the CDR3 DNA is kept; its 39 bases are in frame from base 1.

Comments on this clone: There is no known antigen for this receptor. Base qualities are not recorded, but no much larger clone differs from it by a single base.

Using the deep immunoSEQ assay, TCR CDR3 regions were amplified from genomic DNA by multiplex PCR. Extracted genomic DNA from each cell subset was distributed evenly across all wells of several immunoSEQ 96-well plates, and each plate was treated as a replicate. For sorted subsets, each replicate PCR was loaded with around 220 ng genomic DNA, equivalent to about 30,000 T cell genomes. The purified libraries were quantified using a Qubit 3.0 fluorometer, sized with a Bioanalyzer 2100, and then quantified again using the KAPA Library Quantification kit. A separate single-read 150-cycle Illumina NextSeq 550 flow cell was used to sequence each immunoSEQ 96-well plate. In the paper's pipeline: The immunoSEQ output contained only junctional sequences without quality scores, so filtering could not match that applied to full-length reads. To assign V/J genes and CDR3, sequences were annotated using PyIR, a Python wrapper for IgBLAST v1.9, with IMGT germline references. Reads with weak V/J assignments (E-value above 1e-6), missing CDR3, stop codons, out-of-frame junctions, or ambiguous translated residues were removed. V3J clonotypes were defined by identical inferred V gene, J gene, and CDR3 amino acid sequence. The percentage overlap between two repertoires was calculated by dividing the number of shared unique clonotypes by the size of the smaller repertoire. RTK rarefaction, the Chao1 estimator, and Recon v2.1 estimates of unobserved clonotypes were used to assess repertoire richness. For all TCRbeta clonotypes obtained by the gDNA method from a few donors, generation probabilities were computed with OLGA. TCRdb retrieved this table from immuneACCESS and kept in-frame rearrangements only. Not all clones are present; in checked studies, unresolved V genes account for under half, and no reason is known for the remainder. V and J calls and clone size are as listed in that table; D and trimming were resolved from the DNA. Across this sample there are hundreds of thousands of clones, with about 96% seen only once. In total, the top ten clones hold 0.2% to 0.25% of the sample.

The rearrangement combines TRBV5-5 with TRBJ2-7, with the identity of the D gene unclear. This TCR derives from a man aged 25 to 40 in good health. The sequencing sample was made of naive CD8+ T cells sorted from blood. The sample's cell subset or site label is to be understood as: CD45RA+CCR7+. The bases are TGTGCCAGCAGACGCACGGTGGGGTACGAGCAGTACTTC. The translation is CASRRTVGYEQYF. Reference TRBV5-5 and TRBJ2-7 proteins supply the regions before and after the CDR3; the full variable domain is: DAGVTQSPTHLIKTRGQQVTLRCSPISGHKSVSWYQQVLGQGPQFIFQYYEKEERGRGNFPDRFSARQFPNYSSELNVNALLLGDSALYLCASRRTVGYEQYFGPGTRLTVT.